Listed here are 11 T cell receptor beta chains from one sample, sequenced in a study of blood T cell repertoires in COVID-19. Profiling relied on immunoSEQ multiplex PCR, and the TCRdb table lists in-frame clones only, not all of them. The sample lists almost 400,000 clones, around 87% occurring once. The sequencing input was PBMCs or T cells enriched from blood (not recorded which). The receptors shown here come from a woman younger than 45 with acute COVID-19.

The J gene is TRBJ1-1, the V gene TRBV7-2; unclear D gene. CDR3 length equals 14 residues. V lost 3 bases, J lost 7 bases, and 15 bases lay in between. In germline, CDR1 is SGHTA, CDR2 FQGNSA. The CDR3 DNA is TGTGCCAGCAGCTTCACCCTTGTGTACGGTGAAGCTTTCTTT. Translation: CASSFTLVYGEAFF. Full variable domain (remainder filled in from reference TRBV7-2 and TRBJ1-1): GAGVSQSPSNKVTEKGKDVELRCDPISGHTALYWYRQSLGQGLEFLIYFQGNSAPDKSGLPSDRFSAERTGGSVSTLTIQRTQQEDSAVYLCASSFTLVYGEAFFGQGTRLTVV.

The CDR3 nucleotides are TGTGCCAGCAGCCAAGGAGAGGGCTGGCACACTGAAGCTTTCTTT. It translates to CASSQGEGWHTEAFF. The V call is TRBV14, the J call TRBJ1-1; D is uncertain. V lost 1 base and J lost 3, with 12 bases in between. Germline loops: CDR1 SGHDN, CDR2 FVKESK. The CDR3 length is 15 residues.

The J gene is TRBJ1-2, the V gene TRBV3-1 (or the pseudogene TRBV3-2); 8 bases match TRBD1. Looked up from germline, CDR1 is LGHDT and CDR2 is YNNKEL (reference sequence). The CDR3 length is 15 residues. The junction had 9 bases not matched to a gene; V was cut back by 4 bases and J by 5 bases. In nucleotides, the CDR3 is TGTGCCAGCAGCCCGCTGGGACAGGCGGGGTATGGCTACACCTTC. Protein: CASSPLGQAGYGYTF.

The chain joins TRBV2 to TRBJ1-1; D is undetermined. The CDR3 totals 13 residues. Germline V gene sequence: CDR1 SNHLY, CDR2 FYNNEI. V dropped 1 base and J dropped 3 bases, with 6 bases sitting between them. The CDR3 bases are TGTGCCAGCAGTGAAGGAGGCTACACTGAAGCTTTCTTT. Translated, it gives CASSEGGYTEAFF.

CDR3 in DNA: TGTGCCAGCAGCTTAGGTGTGGGACTCTATGGCTACACCTTC. Amino acid sequence: CASSLGVGLYGYTF. This sequence joins TRBV11-2 and TRBJ1-2; D is possibly TRBD1 (5 bases). The CDR3 runs 14 residues. Trimming removed 1 base at V and 4 bases at J, with 10 bases between. Germline CDR1 and CDR2: SGHAT and FQNNGV.

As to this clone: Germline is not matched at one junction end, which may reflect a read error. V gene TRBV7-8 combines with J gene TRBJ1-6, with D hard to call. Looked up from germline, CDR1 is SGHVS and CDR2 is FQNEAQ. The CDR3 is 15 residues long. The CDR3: CASSPWSSDNSPLHF. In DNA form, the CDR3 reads TGTGCCAGCAGCCCGTGGAGCTCCGATAATTCACCCCTCCACTTT.

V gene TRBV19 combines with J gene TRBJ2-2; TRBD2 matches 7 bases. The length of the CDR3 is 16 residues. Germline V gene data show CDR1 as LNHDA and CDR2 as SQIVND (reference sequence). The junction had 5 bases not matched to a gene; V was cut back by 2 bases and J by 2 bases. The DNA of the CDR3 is TGTGCCAGTAGTATACGGCTAGCGGCCAACACCGGGGAGCTGTTTTTT. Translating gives CASSIRLAANTGELFF.

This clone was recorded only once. In nucleotides, the CDR3 is TGTGCCAGCAGTGAAATGGGACAGGGGGCAGATGGCTACACCTTC. Its protein product is CASSEMGQGADGYTF. The chain couples TRBV5-6 to TRBJ1-2, with 12 bases matching TRBD1. The CDR3 covers 15 residues. Trimming took 5 bases from V and 6 from J; bases not matched to a gene: 8. Germline V gene data show CDR1 as SGHDT and CDR2 as YYEEEE.

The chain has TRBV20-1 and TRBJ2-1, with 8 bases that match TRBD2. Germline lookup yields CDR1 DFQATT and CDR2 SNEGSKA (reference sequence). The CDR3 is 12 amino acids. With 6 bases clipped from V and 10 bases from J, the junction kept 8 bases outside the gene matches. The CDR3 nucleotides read TGCAGTGCGAGTACTAGCGGCCAAGAGCAGTTCTTC. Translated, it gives CSASTSGQEQFF.

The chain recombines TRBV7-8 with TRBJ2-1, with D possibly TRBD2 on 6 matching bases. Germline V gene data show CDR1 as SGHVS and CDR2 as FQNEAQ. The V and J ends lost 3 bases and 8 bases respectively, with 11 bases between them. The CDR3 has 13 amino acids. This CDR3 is CASSFGGGYEQFF. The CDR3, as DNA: TGTGCCAGCAGCTTCGGGGGTGGGTATGAGCAGTTCTTC.

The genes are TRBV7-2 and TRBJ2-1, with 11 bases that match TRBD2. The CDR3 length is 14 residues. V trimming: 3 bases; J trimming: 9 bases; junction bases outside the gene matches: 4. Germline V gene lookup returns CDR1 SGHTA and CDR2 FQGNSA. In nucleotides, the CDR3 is TGTGCCAGCAGCTTTGGGACTAGCGGTGGTGAGCAGTTCTTC. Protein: CASSFGTSGGEQFF.